Listed below are T cell receptor beta chains from one sample, sequenced in a study of shared clonotypes between healthy human individuals. The data were produced by immunoSEQ multiplex PCR, yet TCRdb's version contains in-frame clones alone and is incomplete. The data hold hundreds of thousands of clones, with 95% to 98% observed a single time. The material sequenced was naive CD8+ T cells sorted from blood. These receptors originate from a man younger than 45 in good health. Both conserved end residues are part of each CDR3. Each record gives: CDR3 length, V gene, clone size, D gene, J gene, CDR3 DNA, CDR3 protein. D genes are given only for firm matches. Size is stated for part of the rows, as once, few or many counts, or as a class when the clone is expanded.

len: 12
v_gene: TRBV7-9
abundance: NA
d_gene: NA
j_gene: TRBJ2-2
CDR3nt: TGTGCCAGCAGCTCCCCGCACGGGGAGCTGTTTTTT
CDR3aa: CASSSPHGELFF

len: 13
v_gene: TRBV28
abundance: NA
d_gene: NA
j_gene: TRBJ2-7
CDR3nt: TGTGCCAGCAGTATGACAGCCAGCTACGAGCAGTACTTC
CDR3aa: CASSMTASYEQYF

len: 15
v_gene: TRBV11-2
abundance: NA
d_gene: NA
j_gene: TRBJ2-5
CDR3nt: TGTGCCAGCAGCTTCCTTGGACGGACGCACGAGACCCAGTACTTC
CDR3aa: CASSFLGRTHETQYF

len: 15
v_gene: TRBV5-5
abundance: NA
d_gene: TRBD2
j_gene: TRBJ2-7
CDR3nt: TGTGCCAGCAGCTTGCGGCTAGCGGAATCCTACGAGCAGTACTTC
CDR3aa: CASSLRLAESYEQYF

len: 15
v_gene: TRBV27
abundance: NA
d_gene: NA
j_gene: TRBJ2-7
CDR3nt: TGTGCCAGCAGTGCAGCCGGGGATGGTTTTTACGAGCAGTACTTC
CDR3aa: CASSAAGDGFYEQYF

len: 16
v_gene: TRBV14
abundance: NA
d_gene: TRBD2
j_gene: TRBJ2-7
CDR3nt: TGTGCCAGCAGCTCCCGTACTAGCGGGATAGACCCCGAGCAGTACTTC
CDR3aa: CASSSRTSGIDPEQYF

len: 15
v_gene: TRBV5-1
abundance: NA
d_gene: NA
j_gene: TRBJ2-5
CDR3nt: TGCGCCAGCAGCACTACGGGACCGGCCCAAGAGACCCAGTACTTC
CDR3aa: CASSTTGPAQETQYF

len: 15
v_gene: TRBV6-6
abundance: NA
d_gene: TRBD1
j_gene: TRBJ2-7
CDR3nt: TGTGCCAGCAGTTCCCCGGGACAGGGTTTCTACGAGCAGTACTTC
CDR3aa: CASSSPGQGFYEQYF

len: 11
v_gene: TRBV7-9
abundance: NA
d_gene: NA
j_gene: TRBJ1-2
CDR3nt: TGTGCCAGCAGCTTAGATCGTGGCTACACCTTC
CDR3aa: CASSLDRGYTF

len: 15
v_gene: TRBV4-3
abundance: once
d_gene: TRBD1
j_gene: TRBJ2-7
CDR3nt: TGCGCCAGCAGCCAAGATGGGACAGGTAACTACGAGCAGTACTTC
CDR3aa: CASSQDGTGNYEQYF

len: 15
v_gene: TRBV4-1
abundance: NA
d_gene: NA
j_gene: TRBJ2-7
CDR3nt: TGCGCCAGCAGCCTAGGAGCTATGGGTAGCGACGAGCAGTACTTC
CDR3aa: CASSLGAMGSDEQYF

len: 13
v_gene: TRBV7-3
abundance: once
d_gene: NA
j_gene: TRBJ2-1
CDR3nt: TGTGCCAGCAGCTTACCGGGCTCGGATGAGCAGTTCTTC
CDR3aa: CASSLPGSDEQFF

len: 14
v_gene: TRBV27
abundance: NA
d_gene: NA
j_gene: TRBJ1-1
CDR3nt: TGTGCCAGCAGTTCACGGGCTTTTAACACTGAAGCTTTCTTT
CDR3aa: CASSSRAFNTEAFF

len: 15
v_gene: TRBV27
abundance: NA
d_gene: TRBD1
j_gene: TRBJ1-1
CDR3nt: TGTGCCAGCAGTTTAAGGGGGCGCGCGGGACCTGAAGCTTTCTTT
CDR3aa: CASSLRGRAGPEAFF

len: 13
v_gene: TRBV7-3
abundance: NA
d_gene: TRBD2
j_gene: TRBJ2-7
CDR3nt: TGTGCCAGCAGACCTAGCGGGAGCTACGAGCAGTACTTC
CDR3aa: CASRPSGSYEQYF

len: 15
v_gene: TRBV18
abundance: NA
d_gene: TRBD1
j_gene: TRBJ2-5
CDR3nt: TGTGCCAGCTCACCACCGGGGACAGCACAAGAGACCCAGTACTTC
CDR3aa: CASSPPGTAQETQYF

len: 15
v_gene: TRBV5-1
abundance: NA
d_gene: TRBD2
j_gene: TRBJ2-1
CDR3nt: TGCGCCAGCAGGCCGGGACTAGCGGGGAGCAATGAGCAGTTCTTC
CDR3aa: CASRPGLAGSNEQFF

len: 14
v_gene: TRBV5-4
abundance: NA
d_gene: TRBD2
j_gene: TRBJ2-1
CDR3nt: TGTGCCAGCAGCCCGTGGACTAGCTACAATGAGCAGTTCTTC
CDR3aa: CASSPWTSYNEQFF

len: 14
v_gene: TRBV13
abundance: NA
d_gene: NA
j_gene: TRBJ1-1
CDR3nt: TGTGCCAGCAGATTTACAGGGTTGGCGACCCAAGCTTTCTTT
CDR3aa: CASRFTGLATQAFF

len: 16
v_gene: TRBV5-6
abundance: NA
d_gene: TRBD1
j_gene: TRBJ2-5
CDR3nt: TGTGCCAGCAGCTTGGTAGGGACAGGGGTAGAAGAGACCCAGTACTTC
CDR3aa: CASSLVGTGVEETQYF

len: 12
v_gene: TRBV11-2
abundance: NA
d_gene: NA
j_gene: TRBJ2-7
CDR3nt: TGTGCCAGCAGCTTAGTCGTCTACGAGCAGTACTTC
CDR3aa: CASSLVVYEQYF

len: 16
v_gene: TRBV7-2
abundance: NA
d_gene: NA
j_gene: TRBJ2-1
CDR3nt: TGTGCCAGCAGCTTATTCGGAGTCTTCTCCTACAATGAGCAGTTCTTC
CDR3aa: CASSLFGVFSYNEQFF

len: 14
v_gene: TRBV7-9
abundance: NA
d_gene: TRBD2
j_gene: TRBJ2-7
CDR3nt: TGTGCCAGCAGCGGGACTAGCGGGACCTACGAGCAGTACTTC
CDR3aa: CASSGTSGTYEQYF

len: 11
v_gene: TRBV6-5
abundance: NA
d_gene: NA
j_gene: TRBJ2-2
CDR3nt: TGTGCCAGCCTCGGGACCGGGGAGCTGTTTTTT
CDR3aa: CASLGTGELFF

len: 15
v_gene: TRBV9
abundance: NA
d_gene: NA
j_gene: TRBJ2-3
CDR3nt: TGTGCCAGCAGCGTACTCCAGGGCCCCCCAGATACGCAGTATTTT
CDR3aa: CASSVLQGPPDTQYF

len: 16
v_gene: TRBV7-6
abundance: NA
d_gene: TRBD2
j_gene: TRBJ2-7
CDR3nt: TGTGCCAGCAGCCAGGCCCCAGCGGGAGGCTCCTACGAGCAGTACTTC
CDR3aa: CASSQAPAGGSYEQYF

len: 14
v_gene: TRBV13
abundance: NA
d_gene: TRBD1
j_gene: TRBJ1-2
CDR3nt: TGTGCCAGCAGCCGAGGACAGGGGAACTATGGCTACACCTTC
CDR3aa: CASSRGQGNYGYTF

len: 13
v_gene: TRBV7-7
abundance: NA
d_gene: NA
j_gene: TRBJ2-7
CDR3nt: TGTGCTAGCAGCTTATCCGAAGCCTACGAGCAGTACTTC
CDR3aa: CASSLSEAYEQYF

len: 15
v_gene: TRBV7-2
abundance: NA
d_gene: NA
j_gene: TRBJ1-1
CDR3nt: TGTGCCAGCAGCTTCATCGGACAGAAGAACACTGAAGCTTTCTTT
CDR3aa: CASSFIGQKNTEAFF

len: 13
v_gene: TRBV27
abundance: NA
d_gene: NA
j_gene: TRBJ2-3
CDR3nt: TGTGCCAGCAGGGACACGGACTTGGATACGCAGTATTTT
CDR3aa: CASRDTDLDTQYF